The 28 T cell receptor beta chains below were found in one sample sequenced in a study of cytomegalovirus exposure and HLA in healthy donors. The PCR was carried out with 60 Vbeta primers and 13 Jbeta primers. TCRdb keeps only in-frame clones here, not all; method: immunoSEQ multiplex PCR. The sample holds about 54,000 clones. Sequencing used PBMCs. Receptors originate from a woman aged 40 to 50 in good health and CMV-seronegative.

The chain employs TRBV6-6 and TRBJ1-5, with D uncertain. From germline, CDR1 is MNHNY and CDR2 SVGAGI (reference sequence). The CDR3 sequence is 14 residues long. V gave up 4 bases and J gave up 5 bases, with 12 bases separating them. CDR3 sequence (DNA): TGTGCCAGCAGTTGGGTAGAAGGAGATCAGCCCCAGCATTTT. Its protein product is CASSWVEGDQPQHF.

In nucleotides, the CDR3 is TGTGCCAGCTCACCGGACAGGGTTGGATACGAGCAGTACTTC. Its translation is CASSPDRVGYEQYF. V and J are TRBV18 and TRBJ2-7; 8 bases agree with TRBD1. There are 14 residues in the CDR3. The germline CDR1 and CDR2 sequences are KGHSH and LQKENI. V shed 3 bases, J shed 4 bases, and the junction held 5 bases outside the gene matches.

The genes are TRBV5-6 and TRBJ1-1, with D possibly matching TRBD1 (6 bases). The CDR3 totals 15 residues. The germline V and J ends were trimmed by 5 bases and 1 base, with 15 bases remaining between them. In germline, CDR1 is SGHDT, CDR2 YYEEEE. The CDR3, as DNA: TGTGCCAGCAGTCGGGGGGGCCGTGGGAACACTGAAGCTTTCTTT. Its translation is CASSRGGRGNTEAFF.

Comment on this clone: At one of its ends the junction is not consistent with the germline gene, which may arise from a read error. The chain employs TRBV15 and TRBJ1-2; D uncertain. Germline V gene sequence: CDR1 LNHNV, CDR2 YYDKDF (reference sequence). The CDR3 spans 11 residues. The CDR3 DNA follows: TGTGCCACCAGCAGAGATGGCAGAGGGCTCTTC. It is translated as CATSRDGRGLF.

This chain links TRBV5-6 with TRBJ2-3; unclear D gene. V gave up 4 bases and J gave up 1 base, with 10 bases separating them. The CDR3 is 14 residues long. CDR1 SGHDT and CDR2 YYEEEE come from the germline V gene. The CDR3, as DNA: TGTGCCAGCAGCACCAGGAAAGGCACAGATACGCAGTATTTT. Translating it yields CASSTRKGTDTQYF.

The chain recombines TRBV2 with TRBJ2-1, with 11 bases lining up with TRBD2. Germline V gene lookup returns CDR1 SNHLY and CDR2 FYNNEI. The CDR3 runs 16 residues. The ends lost 6 bases at V and 5 bases at J; junction bases unmatched: 9. The chain's CDR3 is CASSQTPGLADNEQFF. The DNA of the CDR3 is TGTGCCAGCAGCCAGACTCCGGGACTAGCGGACAATGAGCAGTTCTTC.

The V gene is TRBV28, the J gene TRBJ2-7; 8 bases fit TRBD2. The CDR3 sequence is 15 residues long. Germline CDR1 MDHEN, CDR2 SYDVKM. The junction had 14 bases not matched to a gene; V was cut back by 6 bases and J by 7 bases. CDR3 amino acids: CASSPSPGGLREQYF. As DNA, the CDR3 is TGTGCCAGCAGCCCCTCCCCGGGAGGGCTCCGTGAGCAGTACTTC.

V usage is TRBV7-2 and J usage is TRBJ2-3; D gene unclear. V lost 3 bases, J lost 2 bases, and 9 bases lay in between. Germline V CDR1 and CDR2: SGHTA, FQGNSA. CDR3 length: 14 amino acids. The CDR3 nucleotides read TGTGCCAGCAGCTTCTCGAGTGACACAGATACGCAGTATTTT. Translating it yields CASSFSSDTDTQYF.

The genes are TRBV7-2 and TRBJ2-7; 9 bases are a match to TRBD2. In germline, CDR1 is SGHTA, CDR2 FQGNSA. This CDR3 comprises 16 residues. The V and J ends lost 5 bases and 4 bases, in that order; junction bases with no gene match: 12. The CDR3 protein is CASSPLGAGGNYEQYF. CDR3 DNA sequence: TGTGCCAGCAGCCCTCTTGGGGCGGGAGGGAATTACGAGCAGTACTTC.

This rearrangement joins TRBV5-1 to TRBJ1-2; no firm D call. CDR3 length equals 14 residues. Between the trimmed V and J ends, which lost 0 bases and 5 bases, there was a span of 11 bases. Looked up from germline, CDR1 is SGHRS and CDR2 is YFSETQ. CDR3 coding DNA: TGCGCCAGCAGCTTGGAAACAGCGGCATATGGCTACACCTTC. This translates into CASSLETAAYGYTF.

This chain connects TRBV5-5 to TRBJ1-2, with 10 bases matching TRBD1. This CDR3 region has 15 residues. Per germline, CDR1 SGHKS and CDR2 YYEKEE (reference sequence). The V gene end was trimmed by 5 bases and the J gene end by 4 bases; junction bases not matched to a gene: 8. As DNA, the CDR3 is TGTGCCAGCAGGGGTGGGACAGGGGATATCTATGGCTACACCTTC. It encodes CASRGGTGDIYGYTF.

The chain uses TRBV4-2 and TRBJ1-5; D may be TRBD1 (5 bases). The V gene's germline CDR1 is LGHNA and CDR2 YNFKEQ. This CDR3 is 14 amino acids long. V was clipped by 2 bases and J by 6 bases, with 11 bases between them. The CDR3 nucleotides read TGTGCCAGCAGCCAACAGGGTTGGGGTCAGCCCCAGCATTTT. Its protein is CASSQQGWGQPQHF.

J is TRBJ1-2 and V is TRBV7-2; no clear D. Trimming removed 6 bases at V and 1 base at J, with 12 bases between. Germline V gene lookup returns CDR1 SGHTA and CDR2 FQGNSA. This CDR3 region has 14 residues. CDR3: CASSGADSNYGYTF. CDR3 sequence (DNA): TGTGCCAGCAGTGGAGCAGATAGTAACTATGGCTACACCTTC.

The chain combines TRBV9 with TRBJ2-2; 7 bases fit TRBD1. The CDR3 covers 14 residues. V dropped 8 bases and J dropped 0; count of bases not matched to a gene: 4. Germline CDR1 SGDLS, CDR2 YYNGEE. The CDR3 DNA is TGTGCCAGTAGGGGGCAGCCGAACACCGGGGAGCTGTTTTTT. Amino acid sequence: CASRGQPNTGELFF. The entire variable domain, with the rest obtained from reference TRBV9 and TRBJ2-2, is as follows: DSGVTQTPKHLITATGQRVTLRCSPRSGDLSVYWYQQSLDQGLQFLIQYYNGEERAKGNILERFSAQQFPDLHSELNLSSLELGDSALYFCASRGQPNTGELFFGEGSRLTVL.

The chain joins TRBV18 to TRBJ2-5, with TRBD1 matching 7 bases. The trim removed 2 bases at V and 0 bases at J, leaving 6 bases unmatched. The CDR3 length is 16 residues. Germline loops: CDR1 KGHSH, CDR2 LQKENI. The CDR3 DNA follows: TGTGCCAGCTCACCAATGACAGGGACCTACCAAGAGACCCAGTACTTC. This codes for CASSPMTGTYQETQYF.

This chain links TRBV5-8 with TRBJ1-1; D perhaps matches TRBD1 (5 bases). Trimming cost V 0 bases and J 1 base, with 7 bases left between them. This CDR3 has 14 residues. Germline CDR1 and CDR2: SGHTS and YDEGEE. In DNA, the CDR3 is TGTGCCAGCAGCTTGGGGACAAGGAACACTGAAGCTTTCTTT. Translated, it gives CASSLGTRNTEAFF.

This sequence joins TRBV2 and TRBJ2-5, with D possibly being TRBD2 (5 bases). The germline gives CDR1 SNHLY, CDR2 FYNNEI. The CDR3 length is 13 residues. V gave up 6 bases and J gave up 1 base, with 9 bases separating them. CDR3 protein: CASRARGQETQYF. The DNA for the CDR3 is TGTGCCAGCAGGGCCCGGGGCCAAGAGACCCAGTACTTC.

The gene calls are TRBV5-1 and TRBJ2-5, with a weak D call TRBD2 (7 bases). The CDR3 has 14 residues. Per the germline V gene, CDR1 is SGHRS and CDR2 is YFSETQ. The germline V and J ends were trimmed by 7 bases and 1 base, with 14 bases remaining between them. CDR3 amino acids: CASRGAPVQETQYF. The CDR3 nucleotides are TGCGCCAGCCGGGGGGCGCCAGTCCAAGAGACCCAGTACTTC.

The J gene is TRBJ1-1, the V gene TRBV19; D is undetermined. CDR3 length equals 18 residues. V shed 3 bases and J shed 0 bases, with 20 bases lying between them. Germline V gene sequence: CDR1 LNHDA, CDR2 SQIVND (reference sequence). The CDR3 region has the DNA TGTGCCAGTAGTATCGATGCGGGCACCTTTACTTTGAACACTGAAGCTTTCTTT. Translating it yields CASSIDAGTFTLNTEAFF.

The chain employs TRBV18 and TRBJ1-4, with 9 bases matching TRBD1. Trimming at V came to 5 bases and at J to 5 bases, leaving 6 bases not matched to a gene. This CDR3 comprises 15 residues. In germline, CDR1 is KGHSH, CDR2 LQKENI. The DNA for the CDR3 is TGTGCCAGCTCAGAAGCCGGGACAGGGAATGAAAAACTGTTTTTT. It specifies CASSEAGTGNEKLFF.

V gene TRBV30 combines with J gene TRBJ1-2, with 7 positions matching TRBD1. The CDR3 contains 15 residues. The germline CDR1 and CDR2 sequences are GTSNPN and SVGIG (reference sequence). Trimming removed 1 base from V and 5 bases from J; junction bases left unmatched: 10. CDR3 protein: CAWSAGTASNYGYTF. Written as DNA, the CDR3 is TGTGCCTGGAGTGCCGGGACAGCCTCCAATTATGGCTACACCTTC.

V is TRBV6-5 and J is TRBJ2-7; weak D call: TRBD1 (7 bases). CDR1 is MNHEY and CDR2 is SVGAGI in the germline V gene. Trimming pared 1 base from V and 5 bases from J, leaving 12 bases between. The CDR3 covers 14 residues. The CDR3 reads CASSYWRGQDEQYF. The CDR3 DNA reads as TGTGCCAGCAGTTACTGGAGGGGGCAAGACGAGCAGTACTTC.

This chain links TRBV25-1 with TRBJ2-7, with 7 bases matching TRBD2. The CDR3 is 14 residues long. With V trimmed by 2 bases and J by 3 bases, 4 bases remained unmatched. Germline CDR1 is MGHDK and CDR2 is SYGVNS. CDR3 protein: CASSEERGSYEQYF. The CDR3 bases are TGTGCCAGCAGTGAAGAGCGGGGAAGCTACGAGCAGTACTTC.

The rearrangement links TRBV6-6 to TRBJ2-7; D is undetermined. CDR1 is MNHNY, CDR2 SVGAGI, per germline (reference sequence). This CDR3 is 14 amino acids long. Deletions cut 6 bases from V and 3 bases from J, with 15 bases between. In DNA, the CDR3 is TGTGCCAGCAGCTCAACCGAAAACATCTACGAGCAGTACTTC. Translation: CASSSTENIYEQYF.

V usage is TRBV7-6 and J usage is TRBJ2-3; 11 bases fit TRBD2. Germline CDR1 SGHVS, CDR2 FNYEAQ. This CDR3 has 16 amino acids. The V segment lost 1 base and the J segment 4 bases; nucleotides outside the gene matches: 4. CDR3 sequence: CASSLDGTSGADTQYF. The CDR3 coding sequence is TGTGCCAGCAGCTTAGACGGGACTAGCGGAGCAGATACGCAGTATTTT.

The rearrangement joins TRBV5-1 to TRBJ2-2; 12 positions match TRBD1. Unmatched junction bases numbered 6, after V lost 0 bases and J lost 6 bases. Germline V CDR1 and CDR2: SGHRS, YFSETQ. The CDR3 runs to 17 residues. Here the CDR3 DNA reads TGCGCCAGCAGCTTGGCTCCGGGACAGGGGGCATCCGGGGAGCTGTTTTTT. It translates to CASSLAPGQGASGELFF.

The V call is TRBV28, the J call TRBJ2-3; TRBD2 is a possible D gene (6 bases). CDR1 MDHEN and CDR2 SYDVKM come from the germline V gene. The length of the CDR3 is 16 residues. V lost 6 bases and J 0 bases, leaving 16 bases between the germline ends. The CDR3 DNA follows: TGTGCCAGCAGCAGCGCGGGACTCGCTAGCACAGATACGCAGTATTTT. Protein sequence: CASSSAGLASTDTQYF. The full variable domain, rest sourced from reference TRBV28 and TRBJ2-3, is DVKVTQSSRYLVKRTGEKVFLECVQDMDHENMFWYRQDPGLGLRLIYFSYDVKMKEKGDIPEGYSVSREKKERFSLILESASTNQTSMYLCASSSAGLASTDTQYFGPGTRLTVL.

The chain carries TRBV7-9 and TRBJ2-5; D gene ambiguous. The CDR3 consists of 11 residues. V lost 4 bases and J lost 5, with 5 bases in between. The germline V gene has CDR1 SEHNR and CDR2 FQNEAQ (reference sequence). The DNA for the CDR3 is TGTGCCAGCAGCTCCATGGAGACCCAGTACTTC. Translation gives CASSSMETQYF.